This T cell receptor (beta chain) was found in a study of T cells in Graves' hyperthyroidism and ophthalmopathy. The germline gives CDR1 SGHTA, CDR2 FQGTGA. The CDR3 extends over 14 amino acids. J lost 1 base, V lost 6 bases, and 2 bases had no gene match. Researchers amplified the TCR beta CDR3 regions from RNA transcripts. During a first-round RT-PCR of the TCR CDR3, the HTBI primer set was used. Via MiXCR, TCRdb re-called the multiplex PCR reads, giving one row per CDR3 protein. Among around 340,000 distinct CDR3 sequences listed, over 20% were seen once. The sequence was obtained from a woman in her fifties or sixties with Graves' hyperthyroidism. Sequences were obtained from blood. The chain links TRBV7-3 to TRBJ2-1; TRBD2 matches at 8 bases. For the CDR3, the DNA is TGTGCCAGCAGGTCTAGCGGGTCCTACAATGAGCAGTTCTTC. It translates to CASRSSGSYNEQFF.